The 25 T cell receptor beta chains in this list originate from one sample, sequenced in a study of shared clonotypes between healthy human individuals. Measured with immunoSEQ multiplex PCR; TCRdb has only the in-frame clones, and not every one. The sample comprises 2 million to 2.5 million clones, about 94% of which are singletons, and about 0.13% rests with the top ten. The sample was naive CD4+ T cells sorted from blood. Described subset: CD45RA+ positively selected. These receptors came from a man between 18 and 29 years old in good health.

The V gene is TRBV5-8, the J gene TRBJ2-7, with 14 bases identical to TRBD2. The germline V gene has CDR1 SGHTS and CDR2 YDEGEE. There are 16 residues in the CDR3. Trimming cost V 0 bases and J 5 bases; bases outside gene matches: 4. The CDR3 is CASSLGLAGGLHEQYF. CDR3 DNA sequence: TGTGCCAGCAGCTTGGGACTAGCGGGGGGGCTCCACGAGCAGTACTTC.

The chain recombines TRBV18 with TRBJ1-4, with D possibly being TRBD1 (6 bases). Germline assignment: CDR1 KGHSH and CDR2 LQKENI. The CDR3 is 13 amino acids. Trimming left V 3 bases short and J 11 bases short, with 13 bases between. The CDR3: CASSPGAGGKLFF. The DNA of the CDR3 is TGTGCCAGCTCACCGGGGGCCGGGGGGAAACTGTTTTTT.

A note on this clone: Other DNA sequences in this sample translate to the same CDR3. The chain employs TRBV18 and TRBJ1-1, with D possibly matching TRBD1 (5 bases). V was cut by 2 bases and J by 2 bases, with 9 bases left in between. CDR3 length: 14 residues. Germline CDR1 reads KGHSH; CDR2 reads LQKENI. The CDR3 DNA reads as TGTGCCAGCTCACCATCGGGGGGAAACACTGAAGCTTTCTTT. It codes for CASSPSGGNTEAFF. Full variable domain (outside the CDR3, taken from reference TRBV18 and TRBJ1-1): NAGVMQNPRHLVRRRGQEARLRCSPMKGHSHVYWYRQLPEEGLKFMVYLQKENIIDESGMPKERFSAEFPKEGPSILRIQQVVRGDSAAYFCASSPSGGNTEAFFGQGTRLTVV.

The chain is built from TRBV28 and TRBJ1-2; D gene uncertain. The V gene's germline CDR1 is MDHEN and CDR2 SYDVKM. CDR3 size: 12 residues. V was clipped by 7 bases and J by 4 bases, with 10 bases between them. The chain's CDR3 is CASTPTAYGYTF. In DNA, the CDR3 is TGTGCCAGCACCCCGACGGCCTATGGCTACACCTTC.

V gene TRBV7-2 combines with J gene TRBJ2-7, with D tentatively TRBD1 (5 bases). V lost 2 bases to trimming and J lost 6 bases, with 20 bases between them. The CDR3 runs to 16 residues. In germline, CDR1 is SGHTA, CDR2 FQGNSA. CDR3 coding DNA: TGTGCCAGCAGCTTACTCTCTGGCAGGGTCCCTCGCGAGCAGTACTTC. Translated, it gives CASSLLSGRVPREQYF.

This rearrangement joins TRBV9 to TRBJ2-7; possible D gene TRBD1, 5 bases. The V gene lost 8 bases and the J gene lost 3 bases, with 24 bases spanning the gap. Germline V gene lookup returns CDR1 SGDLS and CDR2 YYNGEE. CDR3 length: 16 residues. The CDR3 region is CARGTVPGRAFYEQYF. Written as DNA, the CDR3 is TGTGCCAGGGGAACCGTCCCGGGCAGGGCGTTCTACGAGCAGTACTTC.

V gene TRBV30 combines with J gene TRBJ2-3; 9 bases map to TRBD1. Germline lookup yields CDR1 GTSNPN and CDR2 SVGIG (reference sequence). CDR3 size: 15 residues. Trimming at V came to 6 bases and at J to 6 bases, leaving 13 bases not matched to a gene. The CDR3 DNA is TGTGCCTGTTCACCCGGGGACAGGGAGGGGGATACGCAGTATTTT. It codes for CACSPGDREGDTQYF.

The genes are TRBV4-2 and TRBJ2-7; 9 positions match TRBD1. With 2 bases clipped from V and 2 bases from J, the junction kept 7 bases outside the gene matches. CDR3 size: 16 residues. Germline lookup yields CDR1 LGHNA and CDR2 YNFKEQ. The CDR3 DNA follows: TGTGCCAGCAGCCAACTAGGCCGGGACAGGGCCTACGAGCAGTACTTC. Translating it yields CASSQLGRDRAYEQYF.

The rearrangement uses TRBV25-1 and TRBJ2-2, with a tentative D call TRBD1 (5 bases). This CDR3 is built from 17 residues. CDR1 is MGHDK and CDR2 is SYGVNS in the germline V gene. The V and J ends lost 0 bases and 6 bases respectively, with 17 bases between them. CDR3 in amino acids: CASSEYPRPRGAGELFF. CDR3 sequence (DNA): TGTGCCAGCAGTGAATACCCTCGGCCAAGGGGCGCCGGGGAGCTGTTTTTT.

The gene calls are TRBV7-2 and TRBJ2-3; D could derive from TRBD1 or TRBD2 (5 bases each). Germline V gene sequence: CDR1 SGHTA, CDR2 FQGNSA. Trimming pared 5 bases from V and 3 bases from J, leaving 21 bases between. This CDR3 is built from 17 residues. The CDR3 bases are TGTGCCAGCAGCCTGGTGGCCACTGGGGGTAGAACAGATACGCAGTATTTT. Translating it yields CASSLVATGGRTDTQYF. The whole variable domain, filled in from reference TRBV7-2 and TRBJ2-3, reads GAGVSQSPSNKVTEKGKDVELRCDPISGHTALYWYRQSLGQGLEFLIYFQGNSAPDKSGLPSDRFSAERTGGSVSTLTIQRTQQEDSAVYLCASSLVATGGRTDTQYFGPGTRLTVL.

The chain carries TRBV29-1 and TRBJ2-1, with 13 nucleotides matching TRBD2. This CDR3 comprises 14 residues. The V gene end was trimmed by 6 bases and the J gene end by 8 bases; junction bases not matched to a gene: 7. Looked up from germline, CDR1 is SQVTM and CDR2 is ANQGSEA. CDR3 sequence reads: CSVMTSGRLDEQFF. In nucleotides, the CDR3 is TGCAGCGTGATGACTAGCGGGAGGTTGGATGAGCAGTTCTTC.

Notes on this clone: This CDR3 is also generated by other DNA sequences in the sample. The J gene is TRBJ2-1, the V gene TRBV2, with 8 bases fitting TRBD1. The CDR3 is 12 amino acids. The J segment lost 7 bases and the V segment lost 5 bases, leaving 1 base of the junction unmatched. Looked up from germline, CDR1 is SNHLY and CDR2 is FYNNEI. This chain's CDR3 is CASSRQGNEQFF. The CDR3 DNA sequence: TGTGCCAGCAGTCGACAGGGGAATGAGCAGTTCTTC.

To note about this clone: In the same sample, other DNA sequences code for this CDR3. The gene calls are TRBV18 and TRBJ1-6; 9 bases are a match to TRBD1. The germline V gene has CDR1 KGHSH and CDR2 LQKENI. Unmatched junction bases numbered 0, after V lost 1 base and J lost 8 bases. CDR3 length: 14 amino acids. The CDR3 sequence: CASSPRDRDSPLHF. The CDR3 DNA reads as TGTGCCAGCTCACCACGGGACAGGGATTCACCCCTCCACTTT.

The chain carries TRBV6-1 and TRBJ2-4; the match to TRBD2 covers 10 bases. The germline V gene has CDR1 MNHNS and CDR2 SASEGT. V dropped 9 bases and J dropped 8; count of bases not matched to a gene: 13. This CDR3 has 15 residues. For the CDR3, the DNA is TGTGCCAGTGAGAGGGCTAGCGGGAGCGGGGACATTCAGTACTTC. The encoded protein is CASERASGSGDIQYF.

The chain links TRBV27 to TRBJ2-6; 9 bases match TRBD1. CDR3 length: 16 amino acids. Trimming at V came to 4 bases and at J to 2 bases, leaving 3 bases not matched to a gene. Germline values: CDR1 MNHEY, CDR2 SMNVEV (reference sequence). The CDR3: CASSWGQGAGANVLTF. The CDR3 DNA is TGTGCCAGCAGTTGGGGACAGGGCGCTGGGGCCAACGTCCTGACTTTC.

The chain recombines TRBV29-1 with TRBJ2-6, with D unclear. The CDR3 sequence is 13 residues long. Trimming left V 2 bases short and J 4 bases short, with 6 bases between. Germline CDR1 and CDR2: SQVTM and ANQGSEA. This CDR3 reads CSVEMAGANVLTF. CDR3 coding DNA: TGCAGCGTTGAAATGGCGGGGGCCAACGTCCTGACTTTC.

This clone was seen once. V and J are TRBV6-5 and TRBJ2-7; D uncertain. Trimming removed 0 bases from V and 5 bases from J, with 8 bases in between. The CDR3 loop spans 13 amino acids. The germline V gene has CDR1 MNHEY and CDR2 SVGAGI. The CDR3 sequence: CASSYSSGNEQYF. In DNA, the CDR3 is TGTGCCAGCAGTTACTCGAGTGGGAACGAGCAGTACTTC.

The CDR3: CATSRGTALQGGYTF. The CDR3 DNA reads TGTGCCACCAGCAGAGGGACAGCCCTTCAAGGGGGCTACACCTTC. The chain uses TRBV15 and TRBJ1-2, with D perhaps matching TRBD1 (6 bases). Germline V gives CDR1 LNHNV, CDR2 YYDKDF (reference sequence). Trimming removed 1 base at V and 8 bases at J, with 17 bases between. The CDR3 is 15 amino acids.

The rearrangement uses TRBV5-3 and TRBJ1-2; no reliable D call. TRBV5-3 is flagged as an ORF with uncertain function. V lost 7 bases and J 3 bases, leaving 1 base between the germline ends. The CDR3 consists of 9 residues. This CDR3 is CARDYGYTF. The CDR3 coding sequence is TGTGCCAGAGACTATGGCTACACCTTC.

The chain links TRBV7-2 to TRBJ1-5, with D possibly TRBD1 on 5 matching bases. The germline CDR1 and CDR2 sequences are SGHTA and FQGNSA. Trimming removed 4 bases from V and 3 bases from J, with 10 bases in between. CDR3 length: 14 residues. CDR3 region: CASSWGLSNQPQHF. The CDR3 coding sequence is TGTGCCAGCAGCTGGGGACTGTCCAATCAGCCCCAGCATTTT. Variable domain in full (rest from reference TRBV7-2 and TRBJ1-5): GAGVSQSPSNKVTEKGKDVELRCDPISGHTALYWYRQSLGQGLEFLIYFQGNSAPDKSGLPSDRFSAERTGGSVSTLTIQRTQQEDSAVYLCASSWGLSNQPQHFGDGTRLSIL.

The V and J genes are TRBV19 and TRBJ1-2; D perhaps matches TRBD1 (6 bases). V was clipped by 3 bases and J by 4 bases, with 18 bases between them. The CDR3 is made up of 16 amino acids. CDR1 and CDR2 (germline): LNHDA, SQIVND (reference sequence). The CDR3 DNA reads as TGTGCCAGTAGTATCCCGGGACACGCGTCTGGCTATGGCTACACCTTC. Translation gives CASSIPGHASGYGYTF.

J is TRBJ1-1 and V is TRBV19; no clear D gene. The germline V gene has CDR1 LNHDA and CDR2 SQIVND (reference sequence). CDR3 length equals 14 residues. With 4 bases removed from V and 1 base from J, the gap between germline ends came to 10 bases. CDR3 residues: CASSSARPNTEAFF. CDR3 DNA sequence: TGTGCCAGTAGTAGCGCCAGACCGAACACTGAAGCTTTCTTT. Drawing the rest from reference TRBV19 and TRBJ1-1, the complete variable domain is DGGITQSPKYLFRKEGQNVTLSCEQNLNHDAMYWYRQDPGQGLRLIYYSQIVNDFQKGDIAEGYSVSREKKESFPLTVTSAQKNPTAFYLCASSSARPNTEAFFGQGTRLTVV.

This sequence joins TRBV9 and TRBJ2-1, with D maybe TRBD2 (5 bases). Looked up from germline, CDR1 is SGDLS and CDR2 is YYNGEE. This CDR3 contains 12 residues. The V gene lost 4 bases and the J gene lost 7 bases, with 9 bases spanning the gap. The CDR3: CASSREINEQFF. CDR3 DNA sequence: TGTGCCAGCAGCCGGGAAATAAATGAGCAGTTCTTC.

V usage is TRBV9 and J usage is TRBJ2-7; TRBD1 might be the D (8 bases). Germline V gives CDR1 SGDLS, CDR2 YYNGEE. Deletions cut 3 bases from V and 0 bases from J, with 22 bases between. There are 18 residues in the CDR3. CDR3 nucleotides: TGTGCCAGCAGCGAGGAATCAAGCGGGACAGGTCACTCCTACGAGCAGTACTTC. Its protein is CASSEESSGTGHSYEQYF.

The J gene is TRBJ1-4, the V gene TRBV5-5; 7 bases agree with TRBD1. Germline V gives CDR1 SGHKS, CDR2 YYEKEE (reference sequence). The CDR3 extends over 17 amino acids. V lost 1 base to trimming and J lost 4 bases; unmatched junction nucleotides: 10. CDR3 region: CASSLSHSYRGNEKLFF. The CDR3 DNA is TGTGCCAGCAGCTTGTCCCACTCGTACAGGGGTAATGAAAAACTGTTTTTT. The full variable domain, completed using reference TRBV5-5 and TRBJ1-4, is DAGVTQSPTHLIKTRGQQVTLRCSPISGHKSVSWYQQVLGQGPQFIFQYYEKEERGRGNFPDRFSARQFPNYSSELNVNALLLGDSALYLCASSLSHSYRGNEKLFFGSGTQLSVL.